The T cell receptor beta chain described here comes from a study of OX40 agonist ivuxolimab in advanced cancers. Looking at the study overall: Ivuxolimab was an agonistic, fully human IgG2 monoclonal antibody directed against OX40 (CD134), a costimulatory receptor. Intravenous ivuxolimab was administered to patients every 2 weeks at six dose levels: 0.01, 0.1, 0.3, 1.5, 3 and 10 mg/kg. Among the roughly 50 dose-escalation patients, around 19 had hepatocellular carcinoma, roughly 15 melanoma, 9 renal cell carcinoma and 9 head and neck cancer. In the dose-escalation cohort, roughly 82% of patients were male, and the mean age was around 60 years with a range of roughly 20 to 85. Prior anti-PD-1, anti-PD-L1 or anti-CTLA-4 therapy was permitted, and checkpoint inhibitors had been received by 30% to 40% of dose-escalation patients. Partial responses occurred in three dose-escalation patients: two with cutaneous melanoma and one with hepatocellular carcinoma. Peripheral TCRbeta sequencing was intended to test whether TCR sequence diversity was altered and clonal T-cell expansion was caused by ivuxolimab. The paper reports the monotherapy dose-escalation portion (N ≈ 50 patients) of the phase I ivuxolimab trial.

The trial excluded patients who had a history of autoimmune disease or who were on systemic immunosuppression. Peripheral blood for TCR sequencing was collected from all dose cohorts at baseline, on cycle 4 day 1, and on cycle 7 day 1. Samples came from an open-label, multicenter, first-in-human phase I dose-escalation trial of ivuxolimab. Adults with locally advanced or metastatic melanoma, renal cell carcinoma, hepatocellular carcinoma or head and neck squamous cell carcinoma were enrolled in the trial. Before TCR sequencing, CD4+ T cells and CD8+ T cells from peripheral blood were sorted into separate populations. To sequence the TCRbeta CDR3 region, genomic DNA was isolated from the sorted cells. The immunoSEQ Assay was used to sequence the TCRbeta CDR3 regions. TCRdb obtained this table from immuneACCESS and retained in-frame rearrangements with V and J assigned. These tables miss some clones; where compared with another copy, unresolved V genes account for less than half of the shortfall, and the remainder is unexplained. In this sample the table shows about 60,000 clones, roughly nine tenths of which occur a single time. The ten largest clonotypes hold 4.2% of the sample.

The germline V gene (reference sequence) supplies CDR1 LNHNV and CDR2 YYDKDF. Between the V and J ends, shortened by 0 bases and 0 bases respectively, the junction contains 6 bases. The CDR3 has 16 amino acids, counting the end cysteine and phenylalanine. The kept DNA is CDR3 alone, 48 bases in frame from the first base. In regard to this clone: The target of this receptor is not known. The record has no base qualities; no much larger clone is one base away.

General conclusions and limits of the study: Low levels of normalized T-cell clonal expansion were also seen in some patients who did not respond. At doses of 0.1 to 3.0 mg/kg, clonal expansion of both CD4+ and CD8+ T cells in blood was seen between baseline and week 6. The antigen specificity of the clonally expanded peripheral T cells was not determined. In partial responders in the 0.1-3.0 mg/kg groups, normalized peripheral clonal expansion was found to be among the lowest, especially among CD8+ T cells. After ivuxolimab, CD8+ T cells had more expanded clones than CD4+ T cells on average.

This clonotype was obtained from an adult with an advanced solid tumor such as melanoma, head and neck, liver or kidney cancer. The sequencing here drew on CD4+ or CD8+ T cells sorted from blood, taken in a trial of the OX40 agonist ivuxolimab. This chain is built from TRBV15 and TRBJ2-6; a confident D gene designation cannot be given. The DNA sequence reads TGTGCCACCAGCAGAGATACGAGCTCTGGGGCCAACGTCCTGACTTTC. Its protein reads: CATSRDTSSGANVLTF.